This passage covers 30 T cell receptor beta chains from one sample sequenced in a study of blood T cell repertoires in COVID-19. This table comes from immunoSEQ multiplex PCR, and its TCRdb copy is limited to in-frame clones, with some not included. Here the sample spans fewer than 300,000 clones, approximately 82% being singletons. Sequenced input: peripheral blood. The source of these receptors is a young woman with acute or convalescent COVID-19.

This clone was observed a few times. V gene TRBV11-2 combines with J gene TRBJ2-5; 7 bases are shared with TRBD1. After removal of 0 bases from V and 5 bases from J, the junction contained 12 bases not matched to a gene. The germline V gene encodes CDR1 SGHAT and CDR2 FQNNGV. The CDR3 sequence is 17 residues long. DNA of the CDR3: TGTGCCAGCAGCTTAGATAGGTGGGACAGAGGCCCGGAGACCCAGTACTTC. Encoded protein: CASSLDRWDRGPETQYF.

The gene calls are TRBV28 and TRBJ1-6, with 8 bases aligning to TRBD1. V lost 4 bases to trimming and J lost 7 bases; unmatched junction nucleotides: 3. In germline, CDR1 is MDHEN, CDR2 SYDVKM. This CDR3 contains 14 residues. The CDR3 loop reads CASSSGQGNSPLHF. CDR3 DNA sequence: TGTGCCAGCAGTTCCGGACAGGGAAATTCACCCCTCCACTTT.

J is TRBJ2-7 and V is TRBV7-8; 8 nucleotides line up with TRBD2. The trim removed 5 bases at V and 2 bases at J, leaving 5 bases unmatched. CDR1 is SGHVS and CDR2 is FQNEAQ in the germline V gene. The CDR3 extends over 14 amino acids. CDR3 sequence (DNA): TGTGCCAGCAGCAAAGCGGGAGTCCCCTACGAGCAGTACTTC. Its protein product is CASSKAGVPYEQYF. Variable domain in full (rest from reference TRBV7-8 and TRBJ2-7): GAGVSQSPRYKVAKRGQDVALRCDPISGHVSLFWYQQALGQGPEFLTYFQNEAQLDKSGLPSDRFFAERPEGSVSTLKIQRTQQEDSAVYLCASSKAGVPYEQYFGPGTRLTVT.

V usage is TRBV18 and J usage is TRBJ2-2; the D gene is possibly TRBD1 (5 bases). V was shortened by 1 base and J by 3 bases, with 9 bases between the two germline ends. The germline gives CDR1 KGHSH, CDR2 LQKENI. This CDR3 is 15 amino acids long. The CDR3 DNA reads as TGTGCCAGCTCACCACTAGGCAGGGACACCGGGGAGCTGTTTTTT. It yields the protein CASSPLGRDTGELFF.

The chain uses TRBV29-1 and TRBJ2-7; TRBD1 matches at 9 bases. CDR3 length: 14 amino acids. V lost 4 bases, J lost 3 bases, and 7 bases stayed unmatched. Germline V gene sequence: CDR1 SQVTM, CDR2 ANQGSEA. The CDR3, as DNA: TGCAGCGTTGGTGAGACAGGGGGTGACTACGAGCAGTACTTC. It yields the protein CSVGETGGDYEQYF.

The chain combines TRBV24-1 with TRBJ2-1, with 7 positions matching TRBD1. Germline V gene data show CDR1 as KGHDR and CDR2 as SFDVKD. This CDR3 contains 17 residues. With V trimmed by 3 bases and J by 0 bases, 7 bases remained unmatched. CDR3 bases: TGTGCCACCAGTGATCCACAGGGGCTCTACTCCTACAATGAGCAGTTCTTC. Translating gives CATSDPQGLYSYNEQFF.

The sample holds one count of this clone. J is TRBJ2-3 and V is TRBV7-9; no clear D gene. The CDR3 sequence is 15 residues long. V was clipped by 5 bases and J by 2 bases, with 14 bases between them. Looked up from germline, CDR1 is SEHNR and CDR2 is FQNEAQ (reference sequence). CDR3 in amino acids: CASSTNYYPTDTQYF. The CDR3 nucleotides are TGTGCCAGCAGCACCAACTACTACCCCACAGATACGCAGTATTTT.

Only one count was recorded for this clone. The chain carries TRBV5-1 and TRBJ2-1; TRBD2 agrees at 12 bases. The CDR3 covers 18 residues. The V gene's germline CDR1 is SGHRS and CDR2 YFSETQ. Trimming cost V 3 bases and J 0 bases; bases outside gene matches: 7. This CDR3 reads CASSSGTSGFSSYNEQFF. As DNA, the CDR3 is TGCGCCAGCAGCTCCGGGACTAGCGGGTTCTCCTCCTACAATGAGCAGTTCTTC.

The rearrangement links TRBV19 to TRBJ2-2; 8 nucleotides agree with TRBD2. Germline CDR1 is LNHDA and CDR2 is SQIVND (reference sequence). This CDR3 is 16 amino acids long. Trimming removed 4 bases from V and 6 bases from J; junction bases left unmatched: 10. CDR3 amino acids: CASSTEGTRLAGELFF. CDR3 in DNA: TGTGCCAGTAGTACAGAAGGGACTAGACTGGCCGGGGAGCTGTTTTTT.

The rearrangement links TRBV5-1 to TRBJ2-1; TRBD2 matches 10 bases. Germline V CDR1 and CDR2: SGHRS, YFSETQ. The CDR3 covers 14 residues. The J segment lost 5 bases and the V segment lost 2 bases, leaving 1 base of the junction unmatched. The CDR3 region is CASSLLAGNNEQFF. The CDR3, as DNA: TGCGCCAGCAGCTTACTAGCGGGGAACAATGAGCAGTTCTTC.

V is TRBV9 and J is TRBJ2-2; D is possibly TRBD2 (6 bases). The CDR3 is made up of 16 amino acids. Per germline, CDR1 SGDLS and CDR2 YYNGEE. Between the trimmed V and J ends, which lost 0 bases and 5 bases, there was a span of 14 bases. The CDR3 here is CASSVESREVTGELFF. The DNA of the CDR3 is TGTGCCAGCAGCGTAGAGTCCAGGGAGGTGACCGGGGAGCTGTTTTTT.

The rearrangement uses TRBV5-1 and TRBJ2-3, with D possibly matching TRBD2 (5 bases). Looked up from germline, CDR1 is SGHRS and CDR2 is YFSETQ. Trimming cost V 0 bases and J 7 bases, with 9 bases left between them. This CDR3 has 13 amino acids. CDR3 bases: TGCGCCAGCAGCTTGGTTGAGGGAAATACGCAGTATTTT. Translating it yields CASSLVEGNTQYF.

In its sample, this clone was seen a few times. This sequence joins TRBV15 and TRBJ1-3; a weak D match, TRBD1 (5 bases). From germline, CDR1 is LNHNV and CDR2 YYDKDF (reference sequence). The CDR3 runs 15 residues. V was cut by 1 base and J by 4 bases, with 11 bases left in between. The CDR3 DNA reads as TGTGCCACCAGCAGAGCCAGGGAACGCGGAAACACCATATATTTT. This codes for CATSRARERGNTIYF.

V usage is TRBV7-9 and J usage is TRBJ2-7, with 7 bases lining up with TRBD2. CDR3 length equals 18 residues. Trimming at V came to 0 bases and at J to 2 bases, leaving 13 bases not matched to a gene. Germline V gene data show CDR1 as SEHNR and CDR2 as FQNEAQ (reference sequence). This CDR3 reads CASSLAGEWRERTYEQYF. CDR3 coding DNA: TGTGCCAGCAGCTTAGCGGGAGAATGGCGGGAGAGGACCTACGAGCAGTACTTC.

The V call is TRBV21-1, the J call TRBJ1-2; the tabulated D call, TRBD1, remains unverified against the DNA. TRBV21-1 is a known pseudogene. The CDR3 sequence is 14 residues long. CDR3 loop: CASSKSAGNYGYTF. Written as DNA, the CDR3 is TGTGCCAGCAGCAAATCAGCAGGGAACTATGGCTACACCTTC.

This CDR3 is CASGHTGYEQFF. The CDR3, as DNA: TGTGCTAGTGGTCATACAGGCTATGAGCAGTTCTTC. The V call is TRBV12-5, the J call TRBJ2-1; possibly TRBD1 for D (5 bases). The CDR3 loop spans 12 amino acids. V lost 5 bases and J lost 8, with 10 bases in between. In germline, CDR1 is LGHNT, CDR2 FRNRAP. The full variable domain, its missing parts supplied by reference TRBV12-5 and TRBJ2-1, is DARVTQTPRHKVTEMGQEVTMRCQPILGHNTVFWYRQTMMQGLELLAYFRNRAPLDDSGMPKDRFSAEMPDATLATLKIQPSEPRDSAVYFCASGHTGYEQFFGPGTRLTVL.

The chain recombines TRBV7-6 with TRBJ2-2; 14 bases map to TRBD2. Looked up from germline, CDR1 is SGHVS and CDR2 is FNYEAQ. The J segment lost 4 bases and the V segment lost 5 bases, leaving 3 bases of the junction unmatched. The CDR3 sequence is 16 residues long. The CDR3 coding sequence is TGTGCCAGCAGCCAAGGACTAGCGGGAGGCACCGGGGAGCTGTTTTTT. Its protein product is CASSQGLAGGTGELFF. Complete variable domain (other parts from reference TRBV7-6 and TRBJ2-2): GAGVSQSPRYKVTKRGQDVALRCDPISGHVSLYWYRQALGQGPEFLTYFNYEAQQDKSGLPNDRFSAERPEGSISTLTIQRTEQRDSAMYRCASSQGLAGGTGELFFGEGSRLTVL.

V is TRBV7-9 and J is TRBJ2-1, with 8 bases that match TRBD1. Unmatched junction bases numbered 10, after V lost 5 bases and J lost 7 bases. The germline CDR1 and CDR2 sequences are SEHNR and FQNEAQ (reference sequence). This CDR3 is built from 15 residues. In nucleotides, the CDR3 is TGTGCCAGCAGCCTTGGACAGGGTTGGAGTAATGAGCAGTTCTTC. This translates into CASSLGQGWSNEQFF.

The chain combines TRBV13 with TRBJ2-1; 11 bases line up with TRBD2. CDR1 is PRHDT, CDR2 FYEKMQ, per germline (reference sequence). Trimming took 3 bases from V and 6 from J; bases not matched to a gene: 16. This CDR3 spans 19 amino acids. The CDR3 here is CASSLGTSGIPVLSNEQFF. Written as DNA, the CDR3 is TGTGCCAGCAGCTTGGGGACTAGCGGCATTCCCGTTCTGAGCAATGAGCAGTTCTTC.

The V and J genes are TRBV14 and TRBJ2-7, with D possibly TRBD2 on 6 matching bases. With 4 bases removed from V and 1 base from J, the gap between germline ends came to 14 bases. The V gene's germline CDR1 is SGHDN and CDR2 FVKESK. The CDR3 is made up of 15 amino acids. The CDR3 here is CASSPPGTGSYEQYF. CDR3 bases: TGTGCCAGCAGCCCCCCCGGGACTGGATCCTACGAGCAGTACTTC. The full variable domain, in which reference TRBV14 and TRBJ2-7 provide the parts outside the CDR3, is EAGVTQFPSHSVIEKGQTVTLRCDPISGHDNLYWYRRVMGKEIKFLLHFVKESKQDESGMPNNRFLAERTGGTYSTLKVQPAELEDSGVYFCASSPPGTGSYEQYFGPGTRLTVT.

The rearrangement uses TRBV5-6 and TRBJ2-2, with TRBD2 identical over 9 bases. J was trimmed by 4 bases and V by 1 base; bases with no gene match: 5. The V gene's germline CDR1 is SGHDT and CDR2 YYEEEE. The CDR3 is 16 amino acids. CDR3 coding DNA: TGTGCCAGCAGCTTGTTTAGCGGGAGTCTCACCGGGGAGCTGTTTTTT. The encoded protein is CASSLFSGSLTGELFF.

This rearrangement joins TRBV7-8 to TRBJ1-1, with 7 bases aligning to TRBD1. The CDR3 spans 15 residues. CDR1 and CDR2 from the germline V gene are SGHVS and FQNEAQ. After removal of 5 bases from V and 3 bases from J, the junction contained 9 bases not matched to a gene. This CDR3 reads CASSRNRGRDTEAFF. The CDR3 nucleotides read TGTGCCAGCAGCCGCAACAGGGGTCGCGACACTGAAGCTTTCTTT.

In this sample, this clone turned up a few times. The rearrangement links TRBV13 to TRBJ2-2; TRBD1 matches 7 bases. Germline trimming cut 6 bases from V and 5 bases from J; bases unmatched to any gene: 9. The V gene's germline CDR1 is PRHDT and CDR2 FYEKMQ (reference sequence). The CDR3 is 15 residues long. Here the CDR3 reads CASSSQGLGTGELFF. CDR3 sequence (DNA): TGTGCCAGCAGTTCACAGGGGTTGGGGACCGGGGAGCTGTTTTTT.

Turning to this clone: Other DNA sequences from this sample encode an identical CDR3 as well. The chain employs TRBV11-2 and TRBJ1-5; D is unresolved. This CDR3 spans 13 amino acids. Germline-derived CDR1 and CDR2 are SGHAT and FQNNGV. The V gene lost 0 bases and the J gene lost 7 bases, with 7 bases spanning the gap. For the CDR3, the DNA is TGTGCCAGCAGCTTAGATAGAGGGCAGCCCCAGCATTTT. It is translated as CASSLDRGQPQHF.

The chain combines TRBV27 with TRBJ2-1; 8 bases align to TRBD2. Germline V gene data show CDR1 as MNHEY and CDR2 as SMNVEV (reference sequence). CDR3 length: 14 residues. V trimming: 7 bases; J trimming: 9 bases; junction bases outside the gene matches: 11. Here the CDR3 DNA reads TGTGCCAGCACGGCCCGGGAGGGCCGACGTGAGCAGTTCTTC. Protein sequence: CASTAREGRREQFF.

The rearrangement joins TRBV9 to TRBJ1-3, with D maybe TRBD1 (6 bases). The CDR3 has 18 amino acids. Germline-derived CDR1 and CDR2 are SGDLS and YYNGEE. V lost 0 bases and J 0 bases, leaving 16 bases between the germline ends. Here the CDR3 reads CASSVVGTTLSSGNTIYF. The CDR3 DNA sequence: TGTGCCAGCAGCGTAGTTGGGACAACATTGAGCTCTGGAAACACCATATATTTT.

The chain recombines TRBV28 with TRBJ2-7; tentatively, D is TRBD1 (5 bases). Trimming shortened V by 6 bases and J by 0 bases, and 15 bases separated the two germline ends. This CDR3 contains 15 residues. The V gene's germline CDR1 is MDHEN and CDR2 SYDVKM. The CDR3 sequence: CASSTTAFSSYEQYF. The CDR3 DNA follows: TGTGCCAGCAGCACGACAGCTTTCAGCTCCTACGAGCAGTACTTC.

CDR3 in DNA: TGTGCCAGCAGTGGAGGATTCCGCTATGGCTACACCTTC. Translated: CASSGGFRYGYTF. The gene calls are TRBV25-1 and TRBJ1-2; D gene uncertain. The CDR3 is made up of 13 amino acids. Germline values: CDR1 MGHDK, CDR2 SYGVNS. Trimming removed 4 bases from V and 4 bases from J, with 10 bases in between.

J is TRBJ2-7 and V is TRBV27, with TRBD1 as a possible D gene (5 bases). This CDR3 has 14 amino acids. Trimming left V 3 bases short and J 2 bases short, with 11 bases between. Germline CDR1 and CDR2: MNHEY and SMNVEV (reference sequence). The DNA for the CDR3 is TGTGCCAGCAGTTTCGCAGGGTTCACCTACGAGCAGTACTTC. Protein product: CASSFAGFTYEQYF.

This sequence joins TRBV6-5 and TRBJ2-1; the D is unclear. The CDR3 spans 13 residues. Trimming cost V 4 bases and J 9 bases, with 13 bases left between them. In germline, CDR1 is MNHEY, CDR2 SVGAGI. The CDR3 DNA reads as TGTGCCAGCAGTTCTTCTAGTCTAAGTGAGCAGTTCTTC. Translating it yields CASSSSSLSEQFF.